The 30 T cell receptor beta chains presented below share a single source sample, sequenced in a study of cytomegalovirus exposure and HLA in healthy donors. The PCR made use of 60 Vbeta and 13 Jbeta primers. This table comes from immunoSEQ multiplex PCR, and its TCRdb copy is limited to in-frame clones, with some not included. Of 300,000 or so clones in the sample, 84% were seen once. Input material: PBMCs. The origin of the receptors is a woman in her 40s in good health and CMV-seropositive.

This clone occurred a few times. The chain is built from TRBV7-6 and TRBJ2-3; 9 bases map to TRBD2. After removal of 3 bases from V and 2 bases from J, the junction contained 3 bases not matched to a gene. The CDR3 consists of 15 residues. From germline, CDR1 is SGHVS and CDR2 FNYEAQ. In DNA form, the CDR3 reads TGTGCCAGCAGCTTCCGACTAGCGGCCACAGATACGCAGTATTTT. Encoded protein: CASSFRLAATDTQYF.

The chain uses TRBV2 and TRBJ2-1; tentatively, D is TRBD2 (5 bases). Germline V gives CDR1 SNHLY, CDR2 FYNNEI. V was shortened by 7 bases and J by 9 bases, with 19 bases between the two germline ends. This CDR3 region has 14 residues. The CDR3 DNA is TGTGCCAGCAAGCCTGATGAAAGTCGGGGTGAGCAGTTCTTC. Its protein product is CASKPDESRGEQFF.

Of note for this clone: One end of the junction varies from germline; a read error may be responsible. The CDR3 DNA sequence: TGTGCCAGCAGCCAACAATTCGGGGCGGGGATAAACTCTGGGGCCAACGGCCTGACTTTC. It codes for CASSQQFGAGINSGANGLTF. This chain links TRBV4-2 with TRBJ2-6; D perhaps matches TRBD2 (6 bases). The germline gives CDR1 LGHNA, CDR2 YNFKEQ. CDR3 length: 20 amino acids.

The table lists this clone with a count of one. The CDR3 reads CASSVWDRSTEAFF. The CDR3 nucleotides read TGTGCCAGCAGCGTATGGGACAGGTCAACTGAAGCTTTCTTT. V is TRBV9 and J is TRBJ1-1, with 8 bases aligning to TRBD1. V was pared by 1 base and J by 5 bases, with 4 bases of the junction left unmatched. Germline lookup yields CDR1 SGDLS and CDR2 YYNGEE. The CDR3 runs to 14 residues.

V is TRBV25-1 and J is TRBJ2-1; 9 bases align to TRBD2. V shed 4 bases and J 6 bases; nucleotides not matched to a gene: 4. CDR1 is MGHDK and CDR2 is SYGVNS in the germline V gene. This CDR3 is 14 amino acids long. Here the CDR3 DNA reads TGTGCCAGCAGTGTGATAGCGGGAGCCAATGAGCAGTTCTTC. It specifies CASSVIAGANEQFF.

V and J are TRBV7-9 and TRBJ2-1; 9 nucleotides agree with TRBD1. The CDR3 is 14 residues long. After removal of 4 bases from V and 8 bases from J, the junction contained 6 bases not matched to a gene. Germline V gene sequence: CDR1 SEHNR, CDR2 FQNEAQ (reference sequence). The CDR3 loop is CASSSGQGRDEQFF. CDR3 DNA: TGTGCCAGCAGCTCGGGACAGGGCCGGGATGAGCAGTTCTTC.

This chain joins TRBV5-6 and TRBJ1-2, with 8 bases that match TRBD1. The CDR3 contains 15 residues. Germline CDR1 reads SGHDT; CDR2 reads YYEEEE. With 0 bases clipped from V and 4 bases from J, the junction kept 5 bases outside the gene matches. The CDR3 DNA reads TGTGCCAGCAGCTTGGGGGGACAGGAGTTCTATGGCTACACCTTC. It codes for CASSLGGQEFYGYTF.

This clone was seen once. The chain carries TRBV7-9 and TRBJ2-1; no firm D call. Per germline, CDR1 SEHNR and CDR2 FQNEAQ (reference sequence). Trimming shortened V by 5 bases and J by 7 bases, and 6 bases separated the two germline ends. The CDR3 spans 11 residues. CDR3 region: CASSLVNEQFF. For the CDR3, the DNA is TGTGCCAGCAGCCTTGTTAATGAGCAGTTCTTC.

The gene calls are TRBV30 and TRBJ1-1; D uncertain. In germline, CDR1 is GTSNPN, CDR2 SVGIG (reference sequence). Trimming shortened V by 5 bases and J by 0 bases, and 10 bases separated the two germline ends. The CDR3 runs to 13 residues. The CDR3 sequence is CAWGSGMNTEAFF. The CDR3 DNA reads TGTGCCTGGGGTTCAGGTATGAACACTGAAGCTTTCTTT.

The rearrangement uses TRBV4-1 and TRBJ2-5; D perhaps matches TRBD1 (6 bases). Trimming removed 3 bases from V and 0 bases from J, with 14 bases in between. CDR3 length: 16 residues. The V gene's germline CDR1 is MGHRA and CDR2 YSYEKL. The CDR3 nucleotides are TGCGCCAGCAGCCACCACAGGGATCAGGACCAAGAGACCCAGTACTTC. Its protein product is CASSHHRDQDQETQYF.

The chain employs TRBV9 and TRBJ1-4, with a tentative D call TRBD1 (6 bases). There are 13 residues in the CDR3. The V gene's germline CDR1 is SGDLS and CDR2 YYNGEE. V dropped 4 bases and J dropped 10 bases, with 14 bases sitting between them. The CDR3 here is CASSTDSLGKLFF. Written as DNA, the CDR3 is TGTGCCAGCAGCACGGACAGTTTGGGAAAACTGTTTTTT.

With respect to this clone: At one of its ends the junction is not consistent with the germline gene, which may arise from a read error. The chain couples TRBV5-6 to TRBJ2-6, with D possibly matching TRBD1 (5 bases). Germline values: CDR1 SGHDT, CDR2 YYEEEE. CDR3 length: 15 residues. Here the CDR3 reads CASSIGNSGANGLTF. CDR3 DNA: TGTGCCAGCAGCATAGGAAACTCTGGGGCCAACGGCCTGACTTTC.

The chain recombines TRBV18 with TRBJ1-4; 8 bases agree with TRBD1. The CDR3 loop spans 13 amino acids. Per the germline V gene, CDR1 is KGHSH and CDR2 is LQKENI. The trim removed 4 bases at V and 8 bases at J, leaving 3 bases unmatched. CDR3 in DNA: TGTGCCAGCTCACGGGACAGGACAGAAAAACTGTTTTTT. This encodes CASSRDRTEKLFF. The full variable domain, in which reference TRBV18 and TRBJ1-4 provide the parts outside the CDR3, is NAGVMQNPRHLVRRRGQEARLRCSPMKGHSHVYWYRQLPEEGLKFMVYLQKENIIDESGMPKERFSAEFPKEGPSILRIQQVVRGDSAAYFCASSRDRTEKLFFGSGTQLSVL.

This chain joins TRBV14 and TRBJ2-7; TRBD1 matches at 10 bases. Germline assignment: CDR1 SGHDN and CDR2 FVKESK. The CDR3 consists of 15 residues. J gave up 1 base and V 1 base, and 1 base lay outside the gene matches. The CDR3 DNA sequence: TGTGCCAGCAGCCAAGGGGACAGGGGATCCTACGAGCAGTACTTC. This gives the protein CASSQGDRGSYEQYF.

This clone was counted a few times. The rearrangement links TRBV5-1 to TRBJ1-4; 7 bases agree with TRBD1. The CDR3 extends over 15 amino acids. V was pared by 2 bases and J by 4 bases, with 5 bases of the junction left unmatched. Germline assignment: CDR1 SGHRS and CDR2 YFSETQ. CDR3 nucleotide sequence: TGCGCCAGCAGCTTACAGGGGTACGTTAATGAAAAACTGTTTTTT. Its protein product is CASSLQGYVNEKLFF.

The CDR3 protein is CASSQEAGGTYEQYF. The CDR3 DNA reads as TGCGCCAGCAGCCAAGAGGCGGGAGGCACCTACGAGCAGTACTTC. The gene calls are TRBV4-3 and TRBJ2-7, with 8 bases lining up with TRBD2. J was trimmed by 2 bases and V by 0 bases; bases with no gene match: 3. Germline values: CDR1 LGHNA, CDR2 YSLEER. The length of the CDR3 is 15 residues.

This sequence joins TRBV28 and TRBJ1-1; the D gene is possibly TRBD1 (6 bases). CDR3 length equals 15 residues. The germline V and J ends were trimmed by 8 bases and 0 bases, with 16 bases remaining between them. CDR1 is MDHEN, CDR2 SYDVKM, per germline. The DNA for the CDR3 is TGTGCCAGCGGCCTTCCACAGGGCATGAACACTGAAGCTTTCTTT. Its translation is CASGLPQGMNTEAFF.

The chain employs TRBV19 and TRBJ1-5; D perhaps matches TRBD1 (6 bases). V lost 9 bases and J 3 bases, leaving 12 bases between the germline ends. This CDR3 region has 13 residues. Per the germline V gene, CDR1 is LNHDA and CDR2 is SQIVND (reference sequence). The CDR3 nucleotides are TGTGCCAGCAGCGACAGGACCAATCAGCCCCAGCATTTT. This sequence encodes CASSDRTNQPQHF.

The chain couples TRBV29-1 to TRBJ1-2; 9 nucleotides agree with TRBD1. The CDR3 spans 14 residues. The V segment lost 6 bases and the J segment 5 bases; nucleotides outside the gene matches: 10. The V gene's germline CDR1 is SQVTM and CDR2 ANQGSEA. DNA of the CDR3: TGCAGCGTCGCCGGACAGGGGAGATGGTATGGCTACACCTTC. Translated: CSVAGQGRWYGYTF.

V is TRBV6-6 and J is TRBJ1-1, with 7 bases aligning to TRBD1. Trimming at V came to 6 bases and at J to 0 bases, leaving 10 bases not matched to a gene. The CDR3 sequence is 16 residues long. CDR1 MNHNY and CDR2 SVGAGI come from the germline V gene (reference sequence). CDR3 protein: CASSLRQGIMNTEAFF. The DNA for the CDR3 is TGTGCCAGCAGCCTCCGACAGGGAATTATGAACACTGAAGCTTTCTTT.

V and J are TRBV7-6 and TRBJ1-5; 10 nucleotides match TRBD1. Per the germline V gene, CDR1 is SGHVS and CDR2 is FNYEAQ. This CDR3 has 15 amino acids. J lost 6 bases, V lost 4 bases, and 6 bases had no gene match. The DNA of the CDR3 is TGTGCCAGCAGCTCAGGGACAGGGGCTGGTCAGCCCCAGCATTTT. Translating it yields CASSSGTGAGQPQHF.

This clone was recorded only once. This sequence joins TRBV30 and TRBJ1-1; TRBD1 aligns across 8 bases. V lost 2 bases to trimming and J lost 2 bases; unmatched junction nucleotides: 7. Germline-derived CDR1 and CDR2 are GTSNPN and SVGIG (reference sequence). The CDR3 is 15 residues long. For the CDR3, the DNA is TGTGCCTGGAGTTCCCAGGGGGCGGCTAACACTGAAGCTTTCTTT. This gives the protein CAWSSQGAANTEAFF. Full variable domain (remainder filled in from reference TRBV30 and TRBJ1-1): SQTIHQWPATLVQPVGSPLSLECTVEGTSNPNLYWYRQAAGRGLQLLFYSVGIGQISSEVPQNLSASRPQDRQFILSSKKLLLSDSGFYLCAWSSQGAANTEAFFGQGTRLTVV.

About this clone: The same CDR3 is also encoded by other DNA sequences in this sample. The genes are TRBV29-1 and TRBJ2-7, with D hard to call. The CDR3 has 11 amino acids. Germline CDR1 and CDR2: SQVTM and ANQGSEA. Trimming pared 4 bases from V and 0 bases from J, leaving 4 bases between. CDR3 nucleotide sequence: TGCAGCGTTGGACTCTCCTACGAGCAGTACTTC. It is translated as CSVGLSYEQYF.

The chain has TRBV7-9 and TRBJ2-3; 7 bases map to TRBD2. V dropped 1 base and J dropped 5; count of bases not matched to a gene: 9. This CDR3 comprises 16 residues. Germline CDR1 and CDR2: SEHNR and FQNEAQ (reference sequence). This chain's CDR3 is CASSLDGGSLRDTQYF. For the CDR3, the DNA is TGTGCCAGCAGCTTAGATGGCGGGAGCTTAAGAGATACGCAGTATTTT.

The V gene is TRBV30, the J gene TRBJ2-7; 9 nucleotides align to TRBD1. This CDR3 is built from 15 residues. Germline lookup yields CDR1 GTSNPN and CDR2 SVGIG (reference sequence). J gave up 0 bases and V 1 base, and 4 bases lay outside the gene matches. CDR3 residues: CAWSGGQGVSYEQYF. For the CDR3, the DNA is TGTGCCTGGAGTGGGGGACAGGGAGTCTCCTACGAGCAGTACTTC.

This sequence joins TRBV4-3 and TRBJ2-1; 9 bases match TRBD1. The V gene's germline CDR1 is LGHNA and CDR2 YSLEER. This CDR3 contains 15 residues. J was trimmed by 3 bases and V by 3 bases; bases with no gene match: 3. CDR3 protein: CASSQDRGIYNEQFF. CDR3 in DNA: TGCGCCAGCAGCCAGGACAGGGGAATCTACAATGAGCAGTTCTTC.

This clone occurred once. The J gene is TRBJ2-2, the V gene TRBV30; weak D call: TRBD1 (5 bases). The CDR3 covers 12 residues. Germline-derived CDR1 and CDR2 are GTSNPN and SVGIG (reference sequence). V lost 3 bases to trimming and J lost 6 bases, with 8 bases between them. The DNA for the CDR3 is TGTGCCTGGAGGAAGGGGTCCGGGGAGCTGTTTTTT. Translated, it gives CAWRKGSGELFF. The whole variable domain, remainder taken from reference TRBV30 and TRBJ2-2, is SQTIHQWPATLVQPVGSPLSLECTVEGTSNPNLYWYRQAAGRGLQLLFYSVGIGQISSEVPQNLSASRPQDRQFILSSKKLLLSDSGFYLCAWRKGSGELFFGEGSRLTVL.

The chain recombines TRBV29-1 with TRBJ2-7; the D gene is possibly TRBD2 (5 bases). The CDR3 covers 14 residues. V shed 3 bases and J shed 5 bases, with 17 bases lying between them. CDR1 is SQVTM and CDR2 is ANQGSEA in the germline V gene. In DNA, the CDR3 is TGCAGCGTTGATCCGGGGTCTCAGTTCGACGAGCAGTACTTC. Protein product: CSVDPGSQFDEQYF.

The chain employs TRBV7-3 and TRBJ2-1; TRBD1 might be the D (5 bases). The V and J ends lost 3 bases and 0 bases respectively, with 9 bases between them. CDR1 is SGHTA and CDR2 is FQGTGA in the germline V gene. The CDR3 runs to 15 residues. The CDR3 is CASSFSDSSYNEQFF. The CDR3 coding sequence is TGTGCCAGCAGCTTTTCAGACAGCTCCTACAATGAGCAGTTCTTC. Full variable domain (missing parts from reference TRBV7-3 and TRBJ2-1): GAGVSQTPSNKVTEKGKYVELRCDPISGHTALYWYRQSLGQGPEFLIYFQGTGAADDSGLPNDRFFAVRPEGSVSTLKIQRTERGDSAVYLCASSFSDSSYNEQFFGPGTRLTVL.

In DNA, the CDR3 is TGTGCCAGCAGCTTCATATACCCGGACACTGAAGCTTTCTTT. Translating it yields CASSFIYPDTEAFF. The chain couples TRBV5-6 to TRBJ1-1; D is uncertain. CDR3 length: 14 residues. The germline V and J ends were trimmed by 2 bases and 3 bases, with 11 bases remaining between them. Germline V gene data show CDR1 as SGHDT and CDR2 as YYEEEE.